Following are 9 T cell receptor beta chains from one sample sequenced in a study of blood T cells in healthy people across ages. A J-beta primer mix and a sample-barcoded 5' primer were used in a second PCR of roughly 7 to 12 cycles. TCRdb itself ran the 5' RACE reads through MiXCR, one entry per CDR3 protein. This table holds 1.8 million or so distinct CDR3 sequences, about two fifths found once. The sample comprised blood. Source of these receptors: a human donor in good health.

This clonotype was observed a handful of times. The gene calls are TRBV6-5 and TRBJ1-1, with D unclear. Germline V gene sequence: CDR1 MNHEY, CDR2 SVGAGI. This CDR3 is 13 amino acids long. The germline V and J ends were trimmed by 0 bases and 3 bases, with 5 bases remaining between them. In DNA form, the CDR3 reads TGTGCCAGCAGTTACTCAGCAGACACTGAAGCTTTCTTT. Its translation: CASSYSADTEAFF.

The J gene is TRBJ1-2, the V gene TRBV27; TRBD1 matches 7 bases. CDR3 length equals 12 residues. CDR1 and CDR2 from the germline V gene are MNHEY and SMNVEV (reference sequence). V shed 3 bases and J 8 bases; nucleotides not matched to a gene: 3. CDR3 sequence: CASSFTGAGYTF. The CDR3 nucleotides are TGTGCCAGCAGTTTCACAGGGGCGGGCTACACCTTC.

This clonotype was detected only a few times. The V call is TRBV4-1, the J call TRBJ2-4; 9 nucleotides line up with TRBD1. Trimming removed 1 base from V and 0 bases from J; junction bases left unmatched: 7. Germline V gene sequence: CDR1 MGHRA, CDR2 YSYEKL. The CDR3 loop spans 18 amino acids. This CDR3 is CASSQVRDRDLAKNIQYF. CDR3 coding DNA: TGCGCCAGCAGCCAAGTTCGGGACAGGGACCTAGCCAAAAACATTCAGTACTTC.

CDR3: CASSVVYENEQFF. DNA of the CDR3: TGTGCCAGCAGCGTAGTCTACGAGAATGAGCAGTTCTTC. The chain recombines TRBV9 with TRBJ2-1; no firm D call. The CDR3 contains 13 residues. Germline V gene lookup returns CDR1 SGDLS and CDR2 YYNGEE. With 0 bases removed from V and 7 bases from J, the gap between germline ends came to 8 bases.

This chain uses TRBV7-2 with TRBJ1-1; D gene ambiguous. V lost 1 base and J lost 5, with 11 bases in between. Germline CDR1 SGHTA, CDR2 FQGNSA. The CDR3 contains 14 residues. CDR3 sequence (DNA): TGTGCCAGCAGCTTAGTCGAGTGGAAAACTGAAGCTTTCTTT. Translating it yields CASSLVEWKTEAFF.

The rearrangement links TRBV6-2 or TRBV6-3 to TRBJ1-4; unclear D gene. Germline-derived CDR1 and CDR2 are MNHEY and SVGEGT. The CDR3 is 13 residues long. Trimming pared 6 bases from V and 6 bases from J, leaving 11 bases between. In DNA form, the CDR3 reads TGTGCCAGCAGACTTATCGGGCATGAAAAACTGTTTTTT. Protein product: CASRLIGHEKLFF.

This clonotype occurred a few times. The chain couples TRBV4-3 to TRBJ2-3; D unclear. Trimming stripped 0 bases from V and 2 bases from J, with 6 bases between. The CDR3 extends over 14 amino acids. Germline CDR1 reads LGHNA; CDR2 reads YSLEER. In DNA form, the CDR3 reads TGCGCCAGCAGCCAAGAATTACCCACAGATACGCAGTATTTT. Translating it yields CASSQELPTDTQYF.

The chain links TRBV20-1 to TRBJ2-1; D could derive from TRBD1 or TRBD2 (6 bases each). V was cut by 8 bases and J by 9 bases, with 17 bases left in between. The CDR3 covers 12 residues. Germline assignment: CDR1 DFQATT and CDR2 SNEGSKA (reference sequence). Here the CDR3 reads CSFHVGGGEQFF. CDR3 bases: TGCAGTTTTCACGTCGGGGGCGGTGAGCAGTTCTTC.

The CDR3 region is CASSVATGSLSYGYTF. CDR3 coding DNA: TGTGCCAGCAGCGTAGCTACAGGCTCCCTTTCCTATGGCTACACCTTC. The chain joins TRBV9 to TRBJ1-2, with TRBD1 as a possible D gene (5 bases). The CDR3 consists of 16 residues. Germline CDR1 and CDR2: SGDLS and YYNGEE. The germline V and J ends were trimmed by 0 bases and 4 bases, with 16 bases remaining between them.